This T cell receptor beta chain was recovered during a study of follicular helper T cells after annual influenza vaccination (dated by TCRdb to between 2016 and 2019). About the investigation overall: Blood was collected on days 0, 7 and 28 after each seasonal influenza vaccination. To study recall of cTfh clones, some subjects were followed through successive annual vaccinations in the 2013-2014, 2014-2015 and 2015-2016 seasons. Samples from 2013-2014 were cryopreserved, whereas samples from about 2015 were processed immediately after collection. Multi-year samples were obtained from 6 or 7 subjects, with two vaccination seasons covered for four subjects and three seasons covered for two subjects. One week after vaccination, a second recruited cohort of 12 to 13 subjects (Table S1) displayed a similar ICOS+CD38+ cTfh response.

Per the publication, the time point label means: 2014-2015 season, 7 days after vaccination. Adults received seasonal inactivated influenza vaccine (Fluvarix), and TCRB sequencing tracked sorted blood CD4 subsets before and after vaccination. To be eligible, subjects had to live in the community and must not have received influenza vaccine in the previous 6 months. Influenza vaccine contraindications, substance abuse, HIV/AIDS, active malignancy, immunomodulatory medication and active illness such as respiratory infection were included among the exclusion criteria. Per time point, between about 40 and 110 mL of blood was sampled. Ficoll-Paque PLUS or SepMate separation was used to isolate PBMC. As a comparison non-Tfh subset, CXCR5- memory CD4 T cells were sorted. Cell subsets were sorted from PBMC on a BD FACS Aria before DNA extraction. Paper-wide results and their limitations: Day 7 ICOS+CD38+ clones were most often found later in ICOS-CD38- cTfh, suggesting that subset may serve as a memory reservoir. Undersampling of the much larger non-cTfh compartments could not be excluded when assessing influenza clone enrichment. ICOS+CD38+ cTfh clonality correlated with the frequency of that population, and its change correlated with the change in circulating plasmablast frequency. Successive annual vaccinations recalled a recurrent oligoclonal ICOS+CD38+ cTfh response that contained tetramer and AIM influenza-specific clonotypes. Only about 9.5-23% of analyzed cells yielded productive TCRB sequences, so sampling of rare clonotypes was not possible.

Libraries were prepared through the immunoSEQ multiplex PCR assay. Adaptive Biotechnologies carried out TCRB amplification, library preparation, sequencing and preliminary bioinformatics at Survey level resolution. The original pipeline was this. Clonality was calculated in R as 1 minus normalized Shannon entropy, and the Gini index was calculated with the R package ineq. The overlap score was defined as the summed counts of shared sequences divided by the total counts of all sequences in both compared samples. Shared-clonotype significance used Fisher's exact test assuming a theoretical repertoire of 10^7 TCRB sequences. Held by TCRdb, this immuneACCESS table contains in-frame sequences only and omits some clones. Under half of the omission traces to an unresolved V gene where checked; the cause of the rest is unknown. V, J and clone size are taken as reported in that table, and D and trimming were inferred from the DNA itself. This sample lists some 10,000 clones; about 83% were detected once. The top ten hold 0.3% to 0.35% of the sample.

Comment on this clone: Its specific antigen is unknown. It has no much larger one-base neighbor in the sample; base qualities were not kept.

Based on the germline V gene, the CDR1 and CDR2 sequences are SGHTA and FQGNSA. From its cysteine to its phenylalanine, the CDR3 spans 13 amino acids. Only the CDR3 part of the read is kept: 39 bases, read in frame from the first base. V and J lose 0 bases and 7 bases, and a span of 9 bases separates them. The origin of this receptor is an adult who received the influenza vaccine. This specimen was CXCR5- memory CD4+ T cells sorted from blood, taken 7 days after influenza vaccination. The intended sense of this specimen's cell subset or site label: CXCR5- memory CD4 T cells. In this chain, TRBV7-2 is recombined with TRBJ2-5; no D gene is confidently identified. DNA sequence: TGTGCCAGCAGCTTAGCTCAAATAGGGACCCAGTACTTC. It codes for CASSLAQIGTQYF.